The source of this T cell receptor (beta chain) is a study of blood T cell repertoires in COVID-19. As for the study in general: The United States, Italy and Spain supplied acute and convalescent COVID-19 samples. The analysed material was cDNA or gDNA that came from T cells, B-cell-depleted T cells, or PBMCs.

Only in-frame clones appear in the TCRdb table, and some are missing; sequencing was by immunoSEQ multiplex PCR. The sample holds around 45,000 clones, 75% to 85% seen once. CDR3 length equals 16 residues. In germline, CDR1 is SGHNT, CDR2 YYREEE (reference sequence). V lost 1 base and J lost 5; bases outside the gene matches: 10. This clonotype originated in a man older than 75 in a cohort sampled during active COVID-19. The sample taken for sequencing was peripheral blood. The genes are TRBV5-4 and TRBJ1-1; 8 nucleotides match TRBD1. CDR3 in DNA: TGTGCCAGCAGCTTGCGACAGGGGCTTGGTCGGACTGAAGCTTTCTTT. It codes for CASSLRQGLGRTEAFF. The full variable domain, rest sourced from reference TRBV5-4 and TRBJ1-1, is ETGVTQSPTHLIKTRGQQVTLRCSSQSGHNTVSWYQQALGQGPQFIFQYYREEENGRGNFPPRFSGLQFPNYSSELNVNALELDDSALYLCASSLRQGLGRTEAFFGQGTRLTVV.